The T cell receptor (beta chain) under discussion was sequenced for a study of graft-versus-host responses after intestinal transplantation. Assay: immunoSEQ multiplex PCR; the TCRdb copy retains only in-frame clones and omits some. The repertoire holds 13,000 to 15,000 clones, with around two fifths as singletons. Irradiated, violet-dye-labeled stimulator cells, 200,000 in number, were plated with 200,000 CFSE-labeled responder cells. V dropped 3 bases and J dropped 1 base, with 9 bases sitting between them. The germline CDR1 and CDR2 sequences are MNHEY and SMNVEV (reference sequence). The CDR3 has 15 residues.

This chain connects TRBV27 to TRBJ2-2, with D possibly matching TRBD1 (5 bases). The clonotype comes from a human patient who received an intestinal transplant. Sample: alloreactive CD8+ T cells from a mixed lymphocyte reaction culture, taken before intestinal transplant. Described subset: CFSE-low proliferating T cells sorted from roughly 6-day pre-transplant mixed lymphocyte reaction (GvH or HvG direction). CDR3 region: CASSFRGQNTGELFF. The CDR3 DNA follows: TGTGCCAGCAGTTTCCGAGGACAGAACACCGGGGAGCTGTTTTTT.